The subject of this entry is one TCR beta chain. Its antigen is not identified. RNA, once extracted, was reverse transcribed into cDNA for use as the sequencing template. Sequencing used immunoSEQ multiplex PCR; TCRdb keeps in-frame clones, though not all of them. In the table there are more than 110,000 clones, about 60% of which are singletons. These data are taken from a study of CD8+ T cells in alopecia areata. Overall study results and limits: Patients shared TCRs less clearly than mice did, possibly for HLA-related reasons.

V was clipped by 5 bases and J by 10 bases, with 15 bases between them. Germline V lookup: CDR1 MNHEY, CDR2 SMNVEV (reference sequence). This CDR3 comprises 14 residues. The receptor was isolated from a human donor with alopecia areata. This material consisted of CD4+ T cells sorted from blood, taken at week 0. The genes are TRBV27 and TRBJ1-6, with D perhaps TRBD1 (6 bases). The DNA for the CDR3 is TGTGCCAGCAGTCTAATGGACAGTCGGTCACCCCTCCACTTT. Protein: CASSLMDSRSPLHF.